A single sample gave rise to the 8 T cell receptor beta chains below, sequenced in a study of T cells in Graves' hyperthyroidism and ophthalmopathy (dated by TCRdb to the late 2010s). Preparation of the library involved multiplex PCR. The sample was run on an Illumina HiSeq 2000. TCR beta CDR3 regions were amplified from RNA transcripts. The first round of RT-PCR for the TCR CDR3 was performed with the HTBI primer set and the Qiagen OneStep RT-PCR kit. Using fastp trimming at Q25 and MiXCR clonotype assembly, TCRdb reanalyzed the public sequencing data and kept in-frame beta chains. Rows are unified per CDR3 protein, each entry keeping the most common DNA and genes. The sample table shows 500,000 to 650,000 distinct CDR3 sequences, and less than 15% are seen once. The ten largest make up roughly 13% of the sample. Sequencing used blood. The receptors here all came from a woman aged 40 to 50 with Graves' hyperthyroidism.

This clonotype was picked up many times. The chain recombines TRBV12-3 or TRBV12-4 with TRBJ2-1; a weak D match, TRBD2 (6 bases). CDR3 length: 15 amino acids. The germline V and J ends were trimmed by 7 bases and 3 bases, with 16 bases remaining between them. The CDR3 spells CASNLGGAGYNEQFF. The DNA of the CDR3 is TGTGCCAGCAACCTAGGAGGGGCTGGCTACAATGAGCAGTTCTTC.

This clonotype appeared many times. The rearrangement joins TRBV11-2 to TRBJ2-7; TRBD2 is a possible D gene (5 bases). CDR3 size: 14 residues. Germline V lookup: CDR1 SGHAT, CDR2 FQNNGV. The V gene lost 4 bases and the J gene lost 6 bases, with 16 bases spanning the gap. This chain's CDR3 is CASSSPAGTTEQYF. Here the CDR3 DNA reads TGTGCCAGCAGCTCCCCGGCGGGCACTACCGAGCAGTACTTC.

This clonotype was seen many times. The CDR3 coding sequence is TGTGCCAGCAGCTTAGAGGGACAGAACTATGGCTACACCTTC. Translating gives CASSLEGQNYGYTF. The genes are TRBV11-2 and TRBJ1-2; 7 bases map to TRBD1. V shed 0 bases and J 2 bases; nucleotides not matched to a gene: 0. From germline, CDR1 is SGHAT and CDR2 FQNNGV. The length of the CDR3 is 14 residues.

This clonotype was picked up many times. This rearrangement joins TRBV11-3 to TRBJ2-1; TRBD2 aligns across 13 bases. This CDR3 spans 15 amino acids. Germline CDR1 SGHNT, CDR2 YENEEA. V gave up 4 bases and J gave up 9 bases; unmatched junction bases: 6. CDR3 protein: CASSSAGTSGTEQFF. CDR3 nucleotide sequence: TGTGCCAGCAGCTCCGCCGGGACTAGCGGGACTGAGCAGTTCTTC.

This clonotype was counted a few times. The chain recombines TRBV5-6 with TRBJ2-3, with TRBD2 as a possible D gene (6 bases). The V end lost 2 bases, the J end lost 3 bases, and 16 bases lay between the germline ends. The CDR3 totals 16 residues. CDR1 is SGHDT and CDR2 is YYEEEE in the germline V gene. In DNA form, the CDR3 reads TGTGCCAGCAGCTTATCAACGGGAGCGGGTACAGATACGCAGTATTTT. It is translated as CASSLSTGAGTDTQYF.

This chain joins TRBV12-3 or TRBV12-4 and TRBJ2-7; 10 nucleotides align to TRBD1. The J segment lost 3 bases and the V segment lost 7 bases, leaving 6 bases of the junction unmatched. The CDR3 contains 14 residues. CDR3 bases: TGTGCCAGCACCAAAGGGACAGGGGACTACGAGCAGTACTTC. It translates to CASTKGTGDYEQYF.

Ten or more counts support this clonotype. In DNA form, the CDR3 reads TGTGCCAGCAGTTTGGGGGTGAGCTCCTATAATTCACCCCTCCACTTT. Encoded protein: CASSLGVSSYNSPLHF. V is TRBV28 and J is TRBJ1-6; weak D call: TRBD1 (5 bases). Trimming left V 3 bases short and J 0 bases short, with 9 bases between. The CDR3 has 16 amino acids. Germline V CDR1 and CDR2: MDHEN, SYDVKM.

The V and J genes are TRBV12-5 and TRBJ1-2, with D possibly TRBD1 on 6 matching bases. V dropped 2 bases and J dropped 2 bases, with 15 bases sitting between them. The CDR3 loop spans 16 amino acids. Germline V gene data show CDR1 as LGHNT and CDR2 as FRNRAP. The CDR3 protein is CASGLTGTTMNYGYTF. The CDR3 DNA is TGTGCTAGTGGTTTGACGGGGACAACTATGAACTATGGCTACACCTTC.